This T cell receptor beta chain was sequenced during a study of PD-1 blockade in classical Hodgkin lymphoma. From germline, CDR1 is SGHVS and CDR2 FNYEAQ. V shed 5 bases, J shed 5 bases, and the junction held 8 bases outside the gene matches. The CDR3 is 15 residues long. All patients experienced relapse after autologous stem cell transplantation, and brentuximab vedotin exposure was variable. Generated by immunoSEQ multiplex PCR, the TCRdb table keeps only in-frame clones and is missing some. Among some 84,000 clones listed, about nine tenths were seen once. The material sequenced was peripheral blood mononuclear cells (PBMCs), taken at baseline. The source of this sequence is a human donor with classical Hodgkin lymphoma. The chain is built from TRBV7-6 and TRBJ2-1; TRBD1 matches 8 bases. Written as DNA, the CDR3 is TGTGCCAGCAGCCTTACCGGGACAGGCCACAATGAGCAGTTCTTC. Translation gives CASSLTGTGHNEQFF.